This T cell receptor beta chain was obtained from a study of response to subunit inactivated influenza vaccine. TCRdb independently ran MiXCR on the RT-PCR reads; one entry per CDR3 protein. The table shows about 520,000 distinct CDR3 sequences, with around 7.7% occurring only once. Study findings and constraints: The authors proposed limited new T cell recruitment per seasonal influenza vaccination.

As concerns this clonotype: Antigen: not known.

This clonotype was sampled from a man aged 45 to 70 who received an inactivated influenza vaccine. The sample was PBMCs from blood, taken approximately 25 months after vaccination.

The CDR3 here is CATSSAGTSIYNEQFF. The CDR3 coding sequence is TGTGCCACCAGCTCAGCCGGGACTTCCATCTACAATGAGCAGTTCTTC. The chain joins TRBV24-1 to TRBJ2-1; a possible D gene is TRBD2 (6 bases). The V and J ends lost 7 bases and 3 bases respectively, with 18 bases between them. The CDR3 covers 16 residues. CDR1 is KGHDR and CDR2 is SFDVKD in the germline V gene.